Below, 20 T cell receptor beta chains from the same sample are listed, as sequenced in a study of shared clonotypes between healthy human individuals (dated by TCRdb to between 2020 and 2021). Libraries were built with the immunoSEQ multiplex PCR assay. TCRdb retrieved this table from immuneACCESS and kept in-frame rearrangements only. Not all clones are present; in checked studies, unresolved V genes account for under half, and no reason is known for the remainder. For this sample the table gives 1.6 million or so clones, of which approximately 98.5% were detected only once. The ten most abundant clones make up 0.3% to 0.45% of the sample. Sample: naive CD4+ T cells sorted from blood. The sample's cell subset or site label is to be understood as: CD45RA+ positively selected. The receptors stem from a man under 40 in good health.

For this clone: At one end the junction does not follow the germline gene, possibly because of a read error. The chain joins TRBV15 to TRBJ2-5; D remains unclear. Looked up from germline, CDR1 is LNHNV and CDR2 is YYDKDF (reference sequence). The CDR3 contains 12 residues. CDR3 region: CATSRDQVTQYF. The CDR3 DNA sequence: TGTGCCACCAGCAGAGATCAAGTGACCCAGTACTTC.

The chain couples TRBV30 to TRBJ2-7, with 7 positions matching TRBD1. There are 14 residues in the CDR3. V trimming: 1 base; J trimming: 3 bases; junction bases outside the gene matches: 6. From germline, CDR1 is GTSNPN and CDR2 SVGIG (reference sequence). The chain's CDR3 is CAWSEGAQGYEQYF. The CDR3 DNA follows: TGTGCCTGGAGTGAGGGGGCCCAAGGCTACGAGCAGTACTTC. The variable domain in full, with the rest retrieved from reference TRBV30 and TRBJ2-7, is SQTIHQWPATLVQPVGSPLSLECTVEGTSNPNLYWYRQAAGRGLQLLFYSVGIGQISSEVPQNLSASRPQDRQFILSSKKLLLSDSGFYLCAWSEGAQGYEQYFGPGTRLTVT.

This CDR3 is CASSRGLTRVDTEAFF. In nucleotides, the CDR3 is TGTGCCAGCAGCAGAGGACTGACTAGGGTGGATACTGAAGCTTTCTTT. The rearrangement joins TRBV11-2 to TRBJ1-1; D unresolved. Germline V gene sequence: CDR1 SGHAT, CDR2 FQNNGV. This CDR3 spans 16 amino acids. The V gene lost 5 bases and the J gene lost 5 bases, with 21 bases spanning the gap.

The rearrangement links TRBV5-1 to TRBJ2-1; 7 positions match TRBD2. Germline loops: CDR1 SGHRS, CDR2 YFSETQ. This CDR3 region has 14 residues. V gave up 5 bases and J gave up 6 bases; unmatched junction bases: 8. CDR3 DNA: TGCGCCAGCAGTGCGGGAGCCACGCGCAATGAGCAGTTCTTC. It codes for CASSAGATRNEQFF.

This chain joins TRBV28 and TRBJ2-7; TRBD1 matches 8 bases. Germline V gives CDR1 MDHEN, CDR2 SYDVKM. This CDR3 has 13 amino acids. The J segment lost 7 bases and the V segment lost 6 bases, leaving 8 bases of the junction unmatched. CDR3 region: CASSPQGAGEQYF. CDR3 nucleotide sequence: TGTGCCAGCAGCCCGCAGGGGGCTGGGGAGCAGTACTTC. Full variable domain (missing parts from reference TRBV28 and TRBJ2-7): DVKVTQSSRYLVKRTGEKVFLECVQDMDHENMFWYRQDPGLGLRLIYFSYDVKMKEKGDIPEGYSVSREKKERFSLILESASTNQTSMYLCASSPQGAGEQYFGPGTRLTVT.

The chain links TRBV5-1 to TRBJ2-7; perhaps TRBD2 as D (7 bases). CDR1 is SGHRS and CDR2 is YFSETQ in the germline V gene. The CDR3 is 14 amino acids. The germline V and J ends were trimmed by 4 bases and 4 bases, with 15 bases remaining between them. CDR3 DNA sequence: TGCGCCAGCAGCCTCGATGGGGGGGCTTACGAGCAGTACTTC. This codes for CASSLDGGAYEQYF.

This clone was detected once. The gene calls are TRBV19 and TRBJ2-1, with D possibly being TRBD2 (5 bases). CDR1 is LNHDA, CDR2 SQIVND, per germline (reference sequence). This CDR3 region has 14 residues. V lost 6 bases and J 0 bases, leaving 9 bases between the germline ends. The DNA of the CDR3 is TGTGCCAGTAGAGCCGGAGGCTCCTACAATGAGCAGTTCTTC. Translating it yields CASRAGGSYNEQFF.

The chain employs TRBV7-4 and TRBJ2-7; the D gene is possibly TRBD2 (5 bases). The CDR3 has 14 amino acids. V gave up 2 bases and J gave up 2 bases, with 10 bases separating them. Germline CDR1 reads SGHVT; CDR2 reads SQSDAQ. The CDR3 DNA reads as TGTGCCAGCAGCTTAAGAGACGGGACCTACGAGCAGTACTTC. Translating it yields CASSLRDGTYEQYF.

The V gene is TRBV29-1, the J gene TRBJ2-5; the match to TRBD2 covers 13 bases. The CDR3 is made up of 14 amino acids. Per the germline V gene, CDR1 is SQVTM and CDR2 is ANQGSEA. With V trimmed by 6 bases and J by 4 bases, 5 bases remained unmatched. CDR3 DNA: TGCAGCGTCGGACTAGCGGGAGCCCCAGAGACCCAGTACTTC. Translated, it gives CSVGLAGAPETQYF.

The rearrangement uses TRBV7-2 and TRBJ1-1, with 9 bases lining up with TRBD1. V dropped 3 bases and J dropped 3; count of bases not matched to a gene: 5. The germline gives CDR1 SGHTA, CDR2 FQGNSA. This CDR3 is 15 amino acids long. CDR3 protein: CASSFRTGVDTEAFF. CDR3 DNA sequence: TGTGCCAGCAGCTTCAGGACAGGGGTGGACACTGAAGCTTTCTTT.

The rearrangement links TRBV7-2 to TRBJ2-5; weak D call: TRBD1 (5 bases). CDR1 is SGHTA, CDR2 FQGNSA, per germline. Trimming pared 5 bases from V and 3 bases from J, leaving 13 bases between. The CDR3 extends over 14 amino acids. CDR3 loop: CASSHRQKKETQYF. The DNA for the CDR3 is TGTGCCAGCAGCCATCGACAGAAGAAAGAGACCCAGTACTTC.

This rearrangement joins TRBV27 to TRBJ2-6; D not certain. This CDR3 region has 14 residues. Germline V gene data show CDR1 as MNHEY and CDR2 as SMNVEV (reference sequence). V was trimmed by 3 bases and J by 0 bases, leaving 3 bases between them. Here the CDR3 reads CASSFHSGANVLTF. The CDR3 coding sequence is TGTGCCAGCAGTTTCCACTCTGGGGCCAACGTCCTGACTTTC. The full variable domain, rest sourced from reference TRBV27 and TRBJ2-6, is EAQVTQNPRYLITVTGKKLTVTCSQNMNHEYMSWYRQDPGLGLRQIYYSMNVEVTDKGDVPEGYKVSRKEKRNFPLILESPSPNQTSLYFCASSFHSGANVLTFGAGSRLTVL.

V gene TRBV6-6 combines with J gene TRBJ2-1, with TRBD2 as a possible D gene (5 bases). Germline lookup yields CDR1 MNHNY and CDR2 SVGAGI (reference sequence). The V end lost 10 bases, the J end lost 4 bases, and 11 bases lay between the germline ends. The CDR3 is 12 residues long. CDR3 residues: CATLGGYNEQFF. The CDR3 DNA reads as TGTGCCACCCTCGGAGGATACAATGAGCAGTTCTTC.

The chain links TRBV30 to TRBJ2-1; D might be TRBD1 (6 bases). Germline V gives CDR1 GTSNPN, CDR2 SVGIG (reference sequence). This CDR3 has 14 amino acids. Trimming shortened V by 5 bases and J by 9 bases, and 20 bases separated the two germline ends. The CDR3 protein is CAWSAGAYWGEQFF. In nucleotides, the CDR3 is TGTGCCTGGTCCGCAGGGGCCTATTGGGGTGAGCAGTTCTTC.

This chain joins TRBV5-1 and TRBJ2-7; a possible D gene is TRBD1 (6 bases). Germline CDR1 SGHRS, CDR2 YFSETQ. V shed 0 bases and J shed 3 bases, with 13 bases lying between them. This CDR3 region has 15 residues. This chain's CDR3 is CASSLAPGDIYEQYF. The CDR3 coding sequence is TGCGCCAGCAGCTTGGCCCCAGGGGATATCTACGAGCAGTACTTC.

The chain links TRBV29-1 to TRBJ2-3, with TRBD1 matching 9 bases. Germline V gene lookup returns CDR1 SQVTM and CDR2 ANQGSEA. The CDR3 length is 12 residues. The ends lost 5 bases at V and 9 bases at J; junction bases unmatched: 6. DNA of the CDR3: TGCAGCGTTCAACAGGGGGCCAGCACGCAGTATTTT. It specifies CSVQQGASTQYF.

The chain recombines TRBV7-6 with TRBJ2-3; TRBD2 might be the D (6 bases). The CDR3 has 16 residues. Between the trimmed V and J ends, which lost 0 bases and 0 bases, there was a span of 10 bases. Per the germline V gene, CDR1 is SGHVS and CDR2 is FNYEAQ. The CDR3 loop reads CASSLAGGVSTDTQYF. The CDR3 coding sequence is TGTGCCAGCAGCTTAGCAGGAGGGGTGAGCACAGATACGCAGTATTTT. Together with reference TRBV7-6 and TRBJ2-3, the CDR3 gives the full variable domain: GAGVSQSPRYKVTKRGQDVALRCDPISGHVSLYWYRQALGQGPEFLTYFNYEAQQDKSGLPNDRFSAERPEGSISTLTIQRTEQRDSAMYRCASSLAGGVSTDTQYFGPGTRLTVL.

The chain links TRBV2 to TRBJ1-5, with no clear D. Trimming took off 4 bases at V and 6 bases at J, with 28 bases between the two ends. The CDR3 has 19 residues. In germline, CDR1 is SNHLY, CDR2 FYNNEI. For the CDR3, the DNA is TGTGCCAGCAGTGTCAGGTATAACGGTACCGGCCCACTGGCTCAGCCCCAGCATTTT. It translates to CASSVRYNGTGPLAQPQHF.

The J gene is TRBJ2-7, the V gene TRBV4-2; 7 bases are shared with TRBD1. Germline V gives CDR1 LGHNA, CDR2 YNFKEQ. With V trimmed by 4 bases and J by 1 base, 10 bases remained unmatched. CDR3 length: 16 residues. CDR3 residues: CASSRDATGRSYEQYF. CDR3 DNA: TGTGCCAGCAGCCGAGATGCGACAGGGAGATCCTACGAGCAGTACTTC.

The chain has TRBV28 and TRBJ2-7; TRBD1 might be the D (6 bases). V was shortened by 6 bases and J by 7 bases, with 16 bases between the two germline ends. Germline assignment: CDR1 MDHEN and CDR2 SYDVKM. This CDR3 has 13 residues. The CDR3 loop is CASRGAPYQEQYF. The CDR3 region has the DNA TGTGCCAGCAGGGGGGCGCCTTATCAAGAGCAGTACTTC.